What follows are 18 T cell receptor beta chains derived from one specimen sequenced in a study of T cell responses to AZD1222 COVID-19 vaccine. Clones were read by immunoSEQ multiplex PCR, and TCRdb kept only the in-frame ones, dropping some. The repertoire holds 130,000 to 150,000 clones, with about 93% as singletons. Here the sequenced sample was peripheral blood, taken on day 0 of AZD1222 vaccination. The receptor set was obtained from an adult in good health.

This chain links TRBV19 with TRBJ1-1, with a tentative D call TRBD1 (5 bases). This CDR3 is built from 16 residues. The V and J ends lost 3 bases and 1 base respectively, with 15 bases between them. The V gene's germline CDR1 is LNHDA and CDR2 SQIVND (reference sequence). The CDR3 sequence: CASSIAGSYSNTEAFF. In DNA form, the CDR3 reads TGTGCCAGTAGTATCGCAGGGAGTTATTCGAACACTGAAGCTTTCTTT.

This clone was detected only once. The chain carries TRBV6-5 and TRBJ2-5, with D possibly matching TRBD2 (5 bases). Germline V CDR1 and CDR2: MNHEY, SVGAGI. The CDR3 length is 14 residues. Trimming pared 4 bases from V and 7 bases from J, leaving 16 bases between. The DNA of the CDR3 is TGTGCCAGCAGTTCCGACGTTCTGAGGGTGACCCAGTACTTC. It codes for CASSSDVLRVTQYF.

This rearrangement joins TRBV7-8 to TRBJ2-2; 8 positions match TRBD2. V lost 1 base and J lost 4; bases outside the gene matches: 5. This CDR3 spans 16 amino acids. The germline gives CDR1 SGHVS, CDR2 FQNEAQ. DNA of the CDR3: TGTGCCAGCAGCTTAGTGGGGCGGGGGGCCACCGGGGAGCTGTTTTTT. This codes for CASSLVGRGATGELFF.

The CDR3 protein is CASSYLSGNTIYF. CDR3 DNA sequence: TGTGCCAGCAGCTATTTATCTGGAAACACCATATATTTT. V is TRBV7-2 and J is TRBJ1-3; D ambiguous. Germline CDR1 is SGHTA and CDR2 is FQGNSA. V lost 4 bases and J 1 base, leaving 5 bases between the germline ends. The CDR3 loop spans 13 amino acids.

This clone was observed once. The chain uses TRBV11-2 and TRBJ1-2; D perhaps matches TRBD1 (5 bases). Trimming shortened V by 1 base and J by 2 bases, and 14 bases separated the two germline ends. Germline lookup yields CDR1 SGHAT and CDR2 FQNNGV. The CDR3 is 16 amino acids. The CDR3 protein is CASSLGGRARNYGYTF. The CDR3 DNA is TGTGCCAGCAGCTTAGGAGGCAGGGCCCGAAACTATGGCTACACCTTC. Full variable domain (remainder filled in from reference TRBV11-2 and TRBJ1-2): EAGVAQSPRYKIIEKRQSVAFWCNPISGHATLYWYQQILGQGPKLLIQFQNNGVVDDSQLPKDRFSAERLKGVDSTLKIQPAKLEDSAVYLCASSLGGRARNYGYTFGSGTRLTVV.

The chain employs TRBV18 and TRBJ1-5; 7 nucleotides match TRBD1. The CDR3 consists of 13 residues. Losses at the gene ends were 3 bases for V and 7 bases for J; bases not matched to a gene: 3. Germline CDR1 and CDR2: KGHSH and LQKENI. The CDR3 spells CASSPGGGQPQHF. Here the CDR3 DNA reads TGTGCCAGCTCACCGGGAGGGGGCCAGCCCCAGCATTTT.

This rearrangement joins TRBV5-5 to TRBJ2-7; 10 positions match TRBD1. V shed 4 bases and J 9 bases; nucleotides not matched to a gene: 13. This CDR3 comprises 15 residues. CDR1 SGHKS and CDR2 YYEKEE come from the germline V gene (reference sequence). The CDR3 loop reads CASSPLGTGDKVQYF. CDR3 coding DNA: TGTGCCAGCAGCCCATTAGGGACAGGGGATAAGGTGCAGTACTTC.

This chain links TRBV7-9 with TRBJ2-1; maybe TRBD2 (6 bases). Germline V gives CDR1 SEHNR, CDR2 FQNEAQ (reference sequence). Trimming shortened V by 4 bases and J by 8 bases, and 18 bases separated the two germline ends. The CDR3 sequence is 15 residues long. The CDR3 nucleotides read TGTGCCAGCAGCTCTAGTTGGGGGAGGAACGATGAGCAGTTCTTC. Its translation is CASSSSWGRNDEQFF.

The V gene is TRBV7-2, the J gene TRBJ1-2, with D possibly being TRBD1 (5 bases). The CDR3 totals 17 residues. Germline CDR1 SGHTA, CDR2 FQGNSA. Trimming pared 5 bases from V and 4 bases from J, leaving 23 bases between. CDR3 in amino acids: CASSPTGTLRKGYGYTF. CDR3 in DNA: TGTGCCAGCAGCCCTACGGGGACCCTACGTAAGGGCTATGGCTACACCTTC.

The rearrangement links TRBV6-5 to TRBJ2-1, with D perhaps assigned TRBD1 or TRBD2 (6 bases each). V was trimmed by 6 bases and J by 3 bases, leaving 9 bases between them. Germline V CDR1 and CDR2: MNHEY, SVGAGI. The CDR3 is 13 amino acids. The CDR3 loop is CASRRGDYNEQFF. In nucleotides, the CDR3 is TGTGCCAGCAGGAGGGGGGACTACAATGAGCAGTTCTTC.

The chain joins TRBV13 to TRBJ1-6, with D tentatively TRBD1 (5 bases). Trimming left V 7 bases short and J 7 bases short, with 8 bases between. There are 12 residues in the CDR3. Germline V gene data show CDR1 as PRHDT and CDR2 as FYEKMQ (reference sequence). CDR3 in DNA: TGTGCCAGCACCGAGGGGAATTCACCCCTCCACTTT. Encoded protein: CASTEGNSPLHF.

This clone occurred a few times. The rearrangement joins TRBV19 to TRBJ1-1, with no clear D. CDR1 and CDR2 (germline): LNHDA, SQIVND (reference sequence). V lost 3 bases and J lost 3, with 8 bases in between. The CDR3 contains 13 residues. CDR3 bases: TGTGCCAGTAGTATCCCTCCCCACACTGAAGCTTTCTTT. Its protein is CASSIPPHTEAFF.

V and J are TRBV6-5 and TRBJ1-5; D gene uncertain. This CDR3 is built from 13 residues. Germline-derived CDR1 and CDR2 are MNHEY and SVGAGI. The V gene lost 0 bases and the J gene lost 6 bases, with 6 bases spanning the gap. CDR3 in amino acids: CASSYSALQPQHF. CDR3 in DNA: TGTGCCAGCAGTTACTCAGCGCTTCAGCCCCAGCATTTT.

The table lists this clone with a count of one. The J gene is TRBJ1-1, the V gene TRBV27, with D unclear. V lost 4 bases to trimming and J lost 1 base, with 19 bases between them. The CDR3 loop spans 17 amino acids. Germline lookup yields CDR1 MNHEY and CDR2 SMNVEV (reference sequence). The DNA for the CDR3 is TGTGCCAGCAGTTCCGGGCCAAATCTATCACCGAACACTGAAGCTTTCTTT. This codes for CASSSGPNLSPNTEAFF.

The genes are TRBV6-5 and TRBJ1-6; 11 nucleotides agree with TRBD1. This CDR3 has 15 residues. The trim removed 3 bases at V and 10 bases at J, leaving 5 bases unmatched. The germline CDR1 and CDR2 sequences are MNHEY and SVGAGI. Written as DNA, the CDR3 is TGTGCCAGCAGTTATGGGGACAGGGGGAGCTCACCCCTCCACTTT. This sequence encodes CASSYGDRGSSPLHF.

V usage is TRBV12-3 or TRBV12-4 and J usage is TRBJ2-7; D gene ambiguous. V gave up 6 bases and J gave up 2 bases, with 8 bases separating them. This CDR3 region has 12 residues. The CDR3 bases are TGTGCCAGCAGCCCCCGGGCCTACGAGCAGTACTTC. It encodes CASSPRAYEQYF.

The chain uses TRBV27 and TRBJ1-2; D is unclear. V lost 4 bases to trimming and J lost 8 bases, with 20 bases between them. The CDR3 covers 15 residues. From germline, CDR1 is MNHEY and CDR2 SMNVEV (reference sequence). The CDR3 coding sequence is TGTGCCAGCAGTTCCATAGAGGGTCACCTGGACGGCTACACCTTC. Its protein product is CASSSIEGHLDGYTF.

V usage is TRBV10-3 and J usage is TRBJ1-1; tentatively, D is TRBD1 (5 bases). This CDR3 spans 14 amino acids. The germline V gene has CDR1 ENHRY and CDR2 SYGVKD. V was pared by 4 bases and J by 0 bases, with 9 bases between. The CDR3, as DNA: TGTGCCATCAGTGCAGGGAACCTGAACACTGAAGCTTTCTTT. It encodes CAISAGNLNTEAFF.